The 28 T cell receptor beta chains given below trace back to one sample, sequenced in a study of radiotherapy plus CTLA-4 blockade in lung cancer. The data were produced by immunoSEQ multiplex PCR, yet TCRdb's version contains in-frame clones alone and is incomplete. The table includes roughly 98,000 clones, roughly 80% detected once. The sequencing used peripheral blood, collected from a patient treated with radiotherapy plus ipilimumab. These receptors were collected from a human donor with non-small cell lung cancer who had a partial response to radiotherapy plus ipilimumab.

V usage is TRBV11-2 and J usage is TRBJ2-7; unclear D gene. V shed 1 base and J shed 4 bases, with 5 bases lying between them. Germline V CDR1 and CDR2: SGHAT, FQNNGV. This CDR3 spans 12 amino acids. DNA of the CDR3: TGTGCCAGCAGCTTAGGTATTTACGAGCAGTACTTC. Residues: CASSLGIYEQYF.

This clone has just one count. This sequence joins TRBV11-2 and TRBJ2-1; 8 bases are shared with TRBD2. The germline V gene encodes CDR1 SGHAT and CDR2 FQNNGV. The CDR3 is 14 residues long. Trimming removed 7 bases from V and 5 bases from J; junction bases left unmatched: 7. The CDR3 DNA follows: TGTGCCAGCACCGGTCCGGGAGGGAACAATGAGCAGTTCTTC. It specifies CASTGPGGNNEQFF.

The chain carries TRBV9 and TRBJ1-1; 7 bases are shared with TRBD1. V shed 4 bases, J shed 6 bases, and the junction held 9 bases outside the gene matches. This CDR3 region has 14 residues. The germline V gene encodes CDR1 SGDLS and CDR2 YYNGEE. The CDR3 DNA sequence: TGTGCCAGCAGCTCCCACAGGGGTTTAGCTGAAGCTTTCTTT. The encoded protein is CASSSHRGLAEAFF.

Written as DNA, the CDR3 is TGTGCCAGCACCCCAATAGGGGGCAGCAATGAGCAGTTCTTC. Its translation: CASTPIGGSNEQFF. The gene calls are TRBV11-2 and TRBJ2-1, with 7 bases identical to TRBD1. CDR1 is SGHAT and CDR2 is FQNNGV in the germline V gene. V dropped 7 bases and J dropped 6; count of bases not matched to a gene: 9. CDR3 length: 14 residues.

V usage is TRBV4-2 and J usage is TRBJ2-5; weak D call: TRBD2 (5 bases). This CDR3 is built from 14 residues. V was clipped by 1 base and J by 5 bases, with 11 bases between them. Germline-derived CDR1 and CDR2 are LGHNA and YNFKEQ. As DNA, the CDR3 is TGTGCCAGCAGCCAAGGAGGGTCGGGGGAGACCCAGTACTTC. Its translation: CASSQGGSGETQYF.

The table lists this clone with a few counts. The V and J genes are TRBV6-5 and TRBJ2-1, with D perhaps TRBD2 (6 bases). This CDR3 spans 12 amino acids. Germline values: CDR1 MNHEY, CDR2 SVGAGI. The V end lost 6 bases, the J end lost 9 bases, and 12 bases lay between the germline ends. The CDR3 sequence is CASSQRGIEQFF. The DNA for the CDR3 is TGTGCCAGCAGCCAACGGGGGATTGAGCAGTTCTTC.

The chain is built from TRBV30 and TRBJ1-4, with a tentative D call TRBD1 (5 bases). Trimming removed 5 bases from V and 8 bases from J, with 15 bases in between. The CDR3 consists of 13 residues. Germline assignment: CDR1 GTSNPN and CDR2 SVGIG (reference sequence). The CDR3 DNA sequence: TGTGCCTGGTTACCCCTTAGGGGAGAAAAACTGTTTTTT. It encodes CAWLPLRGEKLFF.

The chain has TRBV19 and TRBJ2-2; D remains unclear. This CDR3 contains 12 residues. V was pared by 3 bases and J by 6 bases, with 5 bases between. Germline lookup yields CDR1 LNHDA and CDR2 SQIVND (reference sequence). The CDR3 reads CASSIYSGELFF. The DNA for the CDR3 is TGTGCCAGTAGTATTTACTCCGGGGAGCTGTTTTTT.

This clone was found once. CDR3 sequence reads: CSVGQGRTYNEQFF. In nucleotides, the CDR3 is TGCAGCGTGGGACAGGGGAGGACCTACAATGAGCAGTTCTTC. J is TRBJ2-1 and V is TRBV29-1; 10 bases fit TRBD1. The germline V gene encodes CDR1 SQVTM and CDR2 ANQGSEA. The CDR3 contains 14 residues. Trimming cost V 6 bases and J 2 bases; bases outside gene matches: 4.

The V and J genes are TRBV5-1 and TRBJ1-2, with 12 bases identical to TRBD1. V gave up 3 bases and J gave up 8 bases; unmatched junction bases: 8. Germline CDR1 is SGHRS and CDR2 is YFSETQ. CDR3 size: 15 residues. CDR3 sequence reads: CASSSPGQGAGGYTF. The CDR3 nucleotides are TGCGCCAGCAGCTCTCCGGGACAGGGGGCGGGGGGCTACACCTTC.

This clone appeared once. For the CDR3, the DNA is TGTGCCAGCAGGTATTCTAGCACAGATACGCAGTATTTT. Translated: CASRYSSTDTQYF. The chain is built from TRBV27 and TRBJ2-3; D is uncertain. The germline gives CDR1 MNHEY, CDR2 SMNVEV (reference sequence). There are 13 residues in the CDR3. Deletions cut 6 bases from V and 0 bases from J, with 7 bases between.

V and J are TRBV6-1 and TRBJ2-5; TRBD2 aligns across 7 bases. CDR1 MNHNS and CDR2 SASEGT come from the germline V gene. This CDR3 is built from 16 residues. J lost 9 bases, V lost 4 bases, and 17 bases had no gene match. The CDR3 DNA sequence: TGTGCCAGCAGTGCCGATAGCGGGTGGGTCGGGTTTGCCCAGTACTTC. It translates to CASSADSGWVGFAQYF.

The rearrangement links TRBV7-3 to TRBJ2-1; D might be TRBD2 (5 bases). Germline CDR1 is SGHTA and CDR2 is FQGTGA. The V and J ends lost 2 bases and 5 bases respectively, with 13 bases between them. There are 15 residues in the CDR3. The DNA for the CDR3 is TGTGCCAGCAGCTTAGGAGGCGGTGAGAACAATGAGCAGTTCTTC. It codes for CASSLGGGENNEQFF.

The CDR3 sequence is CASTSPRRANEQYF. The DNA of the CDR3 is TGTGCCAGCACCTCACCCAGGAGGGCGAACGAGCAGTACTTC. This rearrangement joins TRBV28 to TRBJ2-7; D is possibly TRBD2 (6 bases). V lost 7 bases and J 5 bases, leaving 18 bases between the germline ends. Germline CDR1 reads MDHEN; CDR2 reads SYDVKM. The CDR3 is 14 amino acids.

J is TRBJ2-1 and V is TRBV20-1; a possible D gene is TRBD2 (5 bases). The CDR3 length is 11 residues. The germline V and J ends were trimmed by 3 bases and 10 bases, with 10 bases remaining between them. Germline-derived CDR1 and CDR2 are DFQATT and SNEGSKA (reference sequence). The chain's CDR3 is CSARYGVEQFF. The CDR3 region has the DNA TGCAGTGCTAGGTACGGGGTCGAGCAGTTCTTC.

This clone has more than one count but fewer than ten. The chain couples TRBV5-4 to TRBJ1-5, with 7 nucleotides matching TRBD1. Germline assignment: CDR1 SGHNT and CDR2 YYREEE (reference sequence). The J segment lost 3 bases and the V segment lost 5 bases, leaving 8 bases of the junction unmatched. This CDR3 is built from 15 residues. In DNA form, the CDR3 reads TGTGCCAGCAGTTCAGGGGACAGCCCCAATCAGCCCCAGCATTTT. It yields the protein CASSSGDSPNQPQHF. Full variable domain (remainder filled in from reference TRBV5-4 and TRBJ1-5): ETGVTQSPTHLIKTRGQQVTLRCSSQSGHNTVSWYQQALGQGPQFIFQYYREEENGRGNFPPRFSGLQFPNYSSELNVNALELDDSALYLCASSSGDSPNQPQHFGDGTRLSIL.

The chain recombines TRBV28 with TRBJ1-1; D uncertain. V was trimmed by 5 bases and J by 3 bases, leaving 13 bases between them. Germline V gene sequence: CDR1 MDHEN, CDR2 SYDVKM. The CDR3 length is 14 residues. CDR3: CASSPHRGDTEAFF. Here the CDR3 DNA reads TGTGCCAGCAGTCCCCACCGGGGAGACACTGAAGCTTTCTTT.

The V and J genes are TRBV11-1 and TRBJ2-3, with D possibly TRBD2 on 6 matching bases. Germline V gene data show CDR1 as SGHAT and CDR2 as FQDESV (reference sequence). V was shortened by 3 bases and J by 2 bases, with 9 bases between the two germline ends. CDR3 size: 14 residues. DNA for the CDR3: TGTGCCAGCAGCTTGGGACTCCACACAGATACGCAGTATTTT. The encoded protein is CASSLGLHTDTQYF.

There are a few counts of this clone. J is TRBJ2-2 and V is TRBV7-3; 14 nucleotides agree with TRBD2. V gave up 2 bases and J gave up 5 bases; unmatched junction bases: 4. CDR3 size: 17 residues. CDR1 is SGHTA, CDR2 FQGTGA, per germline. In DNA, the CDR3 is TGTGCCAGCAGCTTACTCGGACTAGCGGGAGGAACCGGGGAGCTGTTTTTT. Encoded protein: CASSLLGLAGGTGELFF.

The V call is TRBV5-1, the J call TRBJ1-6, with a tentative D call TRBD1 (6 bases). The ends were cut back, 6 bases at V and 6 bases at J, with 16 bases in the middle. The CDR3 sequence is 15 residues long. Germline V gene sequence: CDR1 SGHRS, CDR2 YFSETQ. The CDR3 bases are TGCGCCAGCACCCTTTCAGGGGCCGGTAATTCACCCCTCCACTTT. Protein: CASTLSGAGNSPLHF. Together with reference TRBV5-1 and TRBJ1-6, the CDR3 gives the full variable domain: KAGVTQTPRYLIKTRGQQVTLSCSPISGHRSVSWYQQTPGQGLQFLFEYFSETQRNKGNFPGRFSGRQFSNSRSEMNVSTLELGDSALYLCASTLSGAGNSPLHFGNGTRLTVT.

The CDR3 sequence is CASSPLWPPGEQFF. The CDR3 nucleotides read TGTGCCAGCAGTCCCCTTTGGCCCCCGGGGGAGCAGTTCTTC. The genes are TRBV6-5 and TRBJ2-1; D is perhaps TRBD2 (5 bases). Germline V CDR1 and CDR2: MNHEY, SVGAGI. With 5 bases removed from V and 10 bases from J, the gap between germline ends came to 18 bases. CDR3 length: 14 amino acids.

V usage is TRBV10-2 and J usage is TRBJ1-5, with 7 positions matching TRBD1. The V segment lost 1 base and the J segment 6 bases; nucleotides outside the gene matches: 6. Germline CDR1 reads WSHSY; CDR2 reads SAAADI. CDR3 size: 15 residues. In DNA, the CDR3 is TGCGCCAGCAGTGAGTTAGGGGGCCGGGGTCAGCCCCAGCATTTT. It translates to CASSELGGRGQPQHF.

The CDR3 DNA reads as TGTGCCAGCAGCTTGGGACAGGCTAACACTGAAGCTTTCTTT. It specifies CASSLGQANTEAFF. The rearrangement uses TRBV11-2 and TRBJ1-1, with 8 bases aligning to TRBD1. In germline, CDR1 is SGHAT, CDR2 FQNNGV. V was pared by 3 bases and J by 2 bases, with 2 bases of the junction left unmatched. This CDR3 spans 14 amino acids. The full variable domain, with the rest looked up from reference TRBV11-2 and TRBJ1-1, is EAGVAQSPRYKIIEKRQSVAFWCNPISGHATLYWYQQILGQGPKLLIQFQNNGVVDDSQLPKDRFSAERLKGVDSTLKIQPAKLEDSAVYLCASSLGQANTEAFFGQGTRLTVV.

The chain combines TRBV6-1 with TRBJ2-7; 7 bases agree with TRBD2. Germline lookup yields CDR1 MNHNS and CDR2 SASEGT. The CDR3 sequence is 16 residues long. The V gene end was trimmed by 6 bases and the J gene end by 0 bases; junction bases not matched to a gene: 11. CDR3 bases: TGTGCCAGCAGGGAAAGCCTCGGGAGGAGCTCCTACGAGCAGTACTTC. Encoded protein: CASRESLGRSSYEQYF.

The CDR3 nucleotides are TGCGCCAGCAGCTCTGGCCGGACAGTTCAAGAGACCCAGTACTTC. Its translation: CASSSGRTVQETQYF. This sequence joins TRBV5-1 and TRBJ2-5; D possibly corresponds to TRBD1 (6 bases). Germline V CDR1 and CDR2: SGHRS, YFSETQ. The CDR3 extends over 15 amino acids. V lost 3 bases and J lost 2, with 14 bases in between.

The rearrangement uses TRBV7-3 and TRBJ1-3, with D possibly matching TRBD1 (5 bases). Germline V gene lookup returns CDR1 SGHTA and CDR2 FQGTGA. V gave up 2 bases and J gave up 2 bases, with 10 bases separating them. The CDR3 totals 15 residues. The CDR3 loop reads CASSLVAGAGNTIYF. In DNA, the CDR3 is TGTGCCAGCAGCTTAGTAGCGGGGGCTGGAAACACCATATATTTT.

This clone was seen a handful of times. This sequence joins TRBV18 and TRBJ1-3; D is ambiguous. Germline values: CDR1 KGHSH, CDR2 LQKENI. The germline V and J ends were trimmed by 5 bases and 4 bases, with 12 bases remaining between them. The CDR3 has 14 residues. CDR3 residues: CASSDLSMGNTIYF. DNA of the CDR3: TGTGCCAGCTCAGATCTAAGTATGGGAAACACCATATATTTT.

Notes on this clone: Compared with germline, one end of the junction differs, possibly owing to a read error. V is TRBV5-4 and J is TRBJ2-7; a weak D match, TRBD1 (6 bases). The CDR3 is 14 residues long. Per germline, CDR1 SGHNT and CDR2 YYREEE (reference sequence). In nucleotides, the CDR3 is TGTACCAGCAGCTTCAGGGGAAGTTCCGACGAGCAGTACTTC. Amino acid sequence: CTSSFRGSSDEQYF.